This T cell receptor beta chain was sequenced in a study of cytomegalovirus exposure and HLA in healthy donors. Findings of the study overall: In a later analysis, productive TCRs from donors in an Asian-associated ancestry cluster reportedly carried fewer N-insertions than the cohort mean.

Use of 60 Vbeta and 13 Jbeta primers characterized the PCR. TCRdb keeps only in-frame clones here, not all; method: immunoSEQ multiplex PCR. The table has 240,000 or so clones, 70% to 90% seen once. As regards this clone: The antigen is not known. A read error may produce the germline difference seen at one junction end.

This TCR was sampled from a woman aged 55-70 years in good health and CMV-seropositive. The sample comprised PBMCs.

The CDR3 bases are TGTTCCAGCAGTCTAGCCCAGGGGGTGGATGAAAAACTGTTTTTT. This encodes CSSSLAQGVDEKLFF. This chain joins TRBV7-9 and TRBJ1-4; 7 bases are a match to TRBD1. Germline V lookup: CDR1 SEHNR, CDR2 FQNEAQ (reference sequence). The CDR3 spans 15 residues.